This record concerns one T cell receptor beta chain sequence. Random hexamers primed reverse transcription of about 0.5 to 1 ug RNA. MiXCR, applied by TCRdb to the immunoSEQ multiplex PCR reads, yields one record per CDR3 protein. The sample includes approximately 150,000 distinct CDR3 sequences, around 94% of them seen just once. Trimming shortened V by 2 bases and J by 4 bases, and 12 bases separated the two germline ends. The germline CDR1 and CDR2 sequences are SGHNT and YYREEE (reference sequence). This CDR3 has 14 residues. This sample is drawn from a study of CD8 T cells in Susac syndrome. CD8+ and CD4+ blood T cells underwent TCR beta sequencing.

This rearrangement joins TRBV5-4 to TRBJ1-2, with D possibly being TRBD1 (6 bases). The source is a human donor in good health. Sequencing was done on a sample of CD4+ T cells from PBMCs. The chain's CDR3 is CASSLETGSYGYTF. The CDR3 nucleotides are TGTGCCAGCAGCTTAGAGACAGGAAGCTATGGCTACACCTTC.